A single sample gave rise to the 24 T cell receptor beta chains below, sequenced in a study of control samples from healthy donors and cancer patients (dated by TCRdb to 2020 to 2021). The library was prepared using the immunoSEQ multiplex PCR assay. TCRdb's version of the immuneACCESS table is confined to in-frame rearrangements and falls short of the full clone set. An unresolved V gene accounts for under half of the shortfall where checked; the remainder is of unknown origin. The sample includes around 120,000 clones, with about nine tenths observed a single time. The ten largest make up less than 4% of the sample. Sequenced: blood. The receptors were sampled from a man aged 40-55 years in good health.

The CDR3 sequence: CASSLERTTYF. In DNA, the CDR3 is TGTGCCAGCAGCTTAGAGCGGACTACCTACTTC. This chain joins TRBV11-3 and TRBJ2-7; D is perhaps TRBD2 (6 bases). Trimming cost V 0 bases and J 13 bases, with 10 bases left between them. The germline gives CDR1 SGHNT, CDR2 YENEEA. This CDR3 spans 11 amino acids. Looking up the rest from reference TRBV11-3 and TRBJ2-7 gives the full variable domain: EAGVVQSPRYKIIEKKQPVAFWCNPISGHNTLYWYLQNLGQGPELLIRYENEEAVDDSQLPKDRFSAERLKGVDSTLKIQPAELGDSAVYLCASSLERTTYFGPGTRLTVT.

The chain carries TRBV6-5 and TRBJ2-3; 7 bases are shared with TRBD1. The length of the CDR3 is 16 residues. CDR1 is MNHEY and CDR2 is SVGAGI in the germline V gene. Trimming removed 0 bases from V and 1 base from J; junction bases left unmatched: 4. The CDR3 region has the DNA TGTGCCAGCAGTTACTCGATTACAGGGGGCACAGATACGCAGTATTTT. Its translation is CASSYSITGGTDTQYF.

The gene calls are TRBV4-1 and TRBJ1-4, with TRBD1 matching over 9 bases. V lost 4 bases, J lost 8 bases, and 5 bases stayed unmatched. There are 14 residues in the CDR3. Germline V gene sequence: CDR1 MGHRA, CDR2 YSYEKL. CDR3 protein: CASSRTGEGEKLFF. The CDR3 DNA is TGCGCCAGCAGCCGGACAGGGGAAGGGGAAAAACTGTTTTTT.

CDR3 amino acids: CASSLRLGNTIYF. In DNA, the CDR3 is TGTGCCAGCAGCTTAAGACTGGGAAACACCATATATTTT. The chain links TRBV7-6 to TRBJ1-3, with D unclear. CDR1 and CDR2 from the germline V gene are SGHVS and FNYEAQ. V was clipped by 2 bases and J by 4 bases, with 6 bases between them. The CDR3 sequence is 13 residues long. The full variable domain, in which reference TRBV7-6 and TRBJ1-3 provide the parts outside the CDR3, is GAGVSQSPRYKVTKRGQDVALRCDPISGHVSLYWYRQALGQGPEFLTYFNYEAQQDKSGLPNDRFSAERPEGSISTLTIQRTEQRDSAMYRCASSLRLGNTIYFGEGSWLTVV.

The DNA for the CDR3 is TGTGCCAGCAGTTCCGGCAGGGGCCAAGAGACCCAGTACTTC. Encoded protein: CASSSGRGQETQYF. The rearrangement uses TRBV6-6 and TRBJ2-5; possibly TRBD1 for D (6 bases). The CDR3 totals 14 residues. The germline CDR1 and CDR2 sequences are MNHNY and SVGAGI (reference sequence). Trimming shortened V by 4 bases and J by 1 base, and 10 bases separated the two germline ends.

This clone was counted once. CDR3 sequence: CATSDSTTGVYGYTF. The DNA of the CDR3 is TGTGCCACCAGTGATTCTACAACAGGGGTGTATGGCTACACCTTC. The rearrangement uses TRBV24-1 and TRBJ1-2; 7 bases line up with TRBD1. Germline CDR1 is KGHDR and CDR2 is SFDVKD. V trimming: 2 bases; J trimming: 5 bases; junction bases outside the gene matches: 7. The CDR3 has 15 residues.

The CDR3 sequence is CASSSGDTSTDTQYF. CDR3 nucleotides: TGTGCCAGCAGCTCAGGGGATACTAGCACAGATACGCAGTATTTT. The rearrangement joins TRBV7-9 to TRBJ2-3; possible D gene TRBD1, 6 bases. CDR3 size: 15 residues. V lost 4 bases and J lost 0, with 11 bases in between. Germline values: CDR1 SEHNR, CDR2 FQNEAQ (reference sequence).

The chain carries TRBV2 and TRBJ1-4; D uncertain. V was shortened by 4 bases and J by 8 bases, with 20 bases between the two germline ends. CDR3 size: 16 residues. The germline V gene has CDR1 SNHLY and CDR2 FYNNEI. The CDR3: CASSVGSPPLGEKLFF. The CDR3 nucleotides are TGTGCCAGCAGTGTGGGGTCACCTCCGTTAGGGGAAAAACTGTTTTTT.

The V call is TRBV6-5, the J call TRBJ2-2; no definite D call. From germline, CDR1 is MNHEY and CDR2 SVGAGI. V lost 0 bases to trimming and J lost 5 bases, with 10 bases between them. This CDR3 region has 15 residues. The CDR3 sequence is CASSYSGPRTGELFF. For the CDR3, the DNA is TGTGCCAGCAGTTACTCTGGGCCGCGAACCGGGGAGCTGTTTTTT.

A few counts support this clone. The chain employs TRBV11-2 and TRBJ1-5; D gene ambiguous. The ends were cut back, 2 bases at V and 0 bases at J, with 2 bases in the middle. Per the germline V gene, CDR1 is SGHAT and CDR2 is FQNNGV. The CDR3 sequence is 13 residues long. CDR3 DNA sequence: TGTGCCAGCAGCTTAAGTAGCAATCAGCCCCAGCATTTT. Translating it yields CASSLSSNQPQHF. The whole variable domain, remainder taken from reference TRBV11-2 and TRBJ1-5, is EAGVAQSPRYKIIEKRQSVAFWCNPISGHATLYWYQQILGQGPKLLIQFQNNGVVDDSQLPKDRFSAERLKGVDSTLKIQPAKLEDSAVYLCASSLSSNQPQHFGDGTRLSIL.

As regards this clone: Within the sample, other DNA sequences also encode this same CDR3. The V and J genes are TRBV24-1 and TRBJ2-1; D unresolved. Germline-derived CDR1 and CDR2 are KGHDR and SFDVKD. The CDR3 loop spans 11 amino acids. Trimming cost V 5 bases and J 8 bases, with 6 bases left between them. CDR3 DNA sequence: TGTGCCACCAGTGTATTAGATGAGCAGTTCTTC. Encoded protein: CATSVLDEQFF.

V is TRBV6-2 or TRBV6-3 and J is TRBJ2-4, with 7 bases lining up with TRBD2. This CDR3 has 16 amino acids. J gave up 0 bases and V 6 bases, and 8 bases lay outside the gene matches. Germline loops: CDR1 MNHEY, CDR2 SVGEGT. For the CDR3, the DNA is TGTGCCAGCAGCCGGACTAGACAGATAGCCAAAAACATTCAGTACTTC. This sequence encodes CASSRTRQIAKNIQYF.

V usage is TRBV7-9 and J usage is TRBJ1-2, with 9 nucleotides matching TRBD1. Trimming removed 3 bases from V and 8 bases from J; junction bases left unmatched: 7. Looked up from germline, CDR1 is SEHNR and CDR2 is FQNEAQ (reference sequence). This CDR3 is 14 amino acids long. The CDR3 spells CASSFRGQGDGYTF. The CDR3 bases are TGTGCCAGCAGCTTCAGGGGACAGGGCGACGGCTACACCTTC.

CDR3 coding DNA: TGTGCCAGCGGGTATGGCAAAAACATTCAGTACTTC. Translated: CASGYGKNIQYF. V is TRBV5-4 and J is TRBJ2-4; no clear D. The CDR3 is made up of 12 amino acids. Germline assignment: CDR1 SGHNT and CDR2 YYREEE (reference sequence). Trimming removed 7 bases at V and 3 bases at J, with 8 bases between.

This clone was detected once. This chain links TRBV29-1 with TRBJ1-2; 8 bases align to TRBD1. The CDR3 length is 14 residues. Germline V gene sequence: CDR1 SQVTM, CDR2 ANQGSEA. V was clipped by 2 bases and J by 7 bases; unmatched bases: 9. The DNA for the CDR3 is TGCAGCGTTGAAAGTACCCGACAGGGGAGTGGCTACACCTTC. Its translation is CSVESTRQGSGYTF.

The rearrangement joins TRBV29-1 to TRBJ1-2; D is ambiguous. CDR3 length equals 13 residues. Germline V gives CDR1 SQVTM, CDR2 ANQGSEA. V lost 4 bases and J 4 bases, leaving 13 bases between the germline ends. In DNA form, the CDR3 reads TGCAGCGTTGGTGGCTTGTTGGGCTATGGCTACACCTTC. It codes for CSVGGLLGYGYTF.

The chain carries TRBV18 and TRBJ2-3; D is uncertain. Trimming removed 3 bases from V and 4 bases from J, with 26 bases in between. From germline, CDR1 is KGHSH and CDR2 LQKENI. The CDR3 loop spans 19 amino acids. This chain's CDR3 is CASSPRTLTAYTDADTQYF. CDR3 nucleotides: TGTGCCAGCTCACCTCGAACACTTACAGCCTACACCGACGCAGATACGCAGTATTTT.

The chain joins TRBV24-1 to TRBJ2-2, with a weak D call TRBD1 (5 bases). The CDR3 consists of 18 residues. CDR1 and CDR2 from the germline V gene are KGHDR and SFDVKD. The V end was cut by 0 bases, the J end by 0 bases, with 13 bases between. Here the CDR3 DNA reads TGTGCCACCAGTGATTTGTTAGGAGCAGGGTCGAACACCGGGGAGCTGTTTTTT. This gives the protein CATSDLLGAGSNTGELFF.

This clone was detected once. This chain connects TRBV27 to TRBJ2-6; D call uncertain. V lost 3 bases and J 1 base, leaving 7 bases between the germline ends. CDR1 is MNHEY, CDR2 SMNVEV, per germline (reference sequence). The CDR3 runs to 15 residues. CDR3: CASSFTTSGANVLTF. CDR3 sequence (DNA): TGTGCCAGCAGTTTCACTACTTCTGGGGCCAACGTCCTGACTTTC.

In DNA form, the CDR3 reads TGCGCCAGCAGCTTGGTGGGGGGGCGCGCTGAAGCTTTCTTT. This gives the protein CASSLVGGRAEAFF. The chain recombines TRBV5-1 with TRBJ1-1; D may be TRBD1 (6 bases). This CDR3 contains 14 residues. Per germline, CDR1 SGHRS and CDR2 YFSETQ. Trimming took 0 bases from V and 6 from J, leaving 12 bases between them.

This chain uses TRBV6-2 or TRBV6-3 with TRBJ2-5; 15 bases line up with TRBD2. V lost 2 bases and J lost 4; bases outside the gene matches: 14. The germline gives CDR1 MNHEY, CDR2 SVGEGT. This CDR3 region has 20 residues. CDR3 sequence: CASSYPGLAGGVLEGETQYF. CDR3 sequence (DNA): TGTGCCAGCAGTTACCCGGGACTAGCGGGGGGCGTGCTAGAGGGAGAGACCCAGTACTTC.

CDR3 coding DNA: TGTGCCACCAGCAGGGACCCGGACAGGACCTACTACGAGCAGTACTTC. Amino acid sequence: CATSRDPDRTYYEQYF. V and J are TRBV15 and TRBJ2-7; 7 positions match TRBD1. Germline CDR1 is LNHNV and CDR2 is YYDKDF (reference sequence). J lost 3 bases, V lost 3 bases, and 11 bases had no gene match. The CDR3 has 16 amino acids.

In the case of this clone: Other DNA sequences from this sample encode an identical CDR3 as well. The chain uses TRBV7-9 and TRBJ1-4; the D is unclear. The CDR3 runs 14 residues. Trimming left V 0 bases short and J 4 bases short, with 6 bases between. Germline CDR1 and CDR2: SEHNR and FQNEAQ (reference sequence). The CDR3 here is CASSLAGSNEKLFF. CDR3 DNA: TGTGCCAGCAGCTTAGCAGGCAGTAATGAAAAACTGTTTTTT.

This clone has just one count. The chain has TRBV6-5 and TRBJ1-2; D is unclear. Trimming left V 2 bases short and J 1 base short, with 11 bases between. The CDR3 runs to 15 residues. Germline CDR1 MNHEY, CDR2 SVGAGI. This CDR3 reads CASSYGQSHNYGYTF. The CDR3 nucleotides are TGTGCCAGCAGTTACGGGCAGAGTCATAACTATGGCTACACCTTC.